The 27 T cell receptor beta chains below all came from one sample that was sequenced in a study of read filtering for tumor transcriptome and immune sequencing. Molecular barcoded adaptors covering alpha/delta and beta/gamma chains were used on roughly 400 ng RNA. TCRdb used MiXCR to reprocess the reads, holding one entry per CDR3 protein. This sample has tens of thousands of distinct CDR3 sequences; 20% to 25% occur once, and the top ten carry approximately 17%. The sample was a population of CD138-negative cells sorted from bone marrow. These receptors originate from a donor at least 40 years old with multiple myeloma.

This clonotype has more than one count but fewer than ten. The chain carries TRBV2 and TRBJ1-1; no firm D call. The CDR3 has 14 residues. The germline gives CDR1 SNHLY, CDR2 FYNNEI. Trimming took off 1 base at V and 1 base at J, with 7 bases between the two ends. CDR3 sequence reads: CASSEGGTNTEAFF. The CDR3 DNA follows: TGTGCCAGCAGTGAAGGCGGTACGAACACTGAAGCTTTCTTT.

This clonotype appeared a few times. The genes are TRBV4-1 and TRBJ2-1; D unresolved. The CDR3 is made up of 14 amino acids. Germline CDR1 is MGHRA and CDR2 is YSYEKL. The V end was cut by 1 base, the J end by 12 bases, with 16 bases between. The CDR3 DNA is TGCGCCAGCAGCCAAGCTCCGAGAGAGTGGGGGCAGTTCTTC. Translation: CASSQAPREWGQFF.

This clonotype is classed as medium-sized. The chain links TRBV19 to TRBJ2-1; unclear D gene. CDR3 length: 14 amino acids. Germline V CDR1 and CDR2: LNHDA, SQIVND (reference sequence). Trimming took off 5 bases at V and 5 bases at J, with 13 bases between the two ends. The CDR3 DNA is TGTGCCAGTAGTGCTCTTATCCAAAACAATGAGCAGTTCTTC. Protein product: CASSALIQNNEQFF.

This clonotype is deemed large (0.1 to 1%). The chain has TRBV5-1 and TRBJ2-1, with 10 bases that match TRBD2. V lost 4 bases to trimming and J lost 4 bases; unmatched junction nucleotides: 2. CDR3 length: 14 residues. The germline V gene has CDR1 SGHRS and CDR2 YFSETQ. CDR3 loop: CASSPSGGYNEQFF. DNA of the CDR3: TGCGCCAGCAGCCCTAGCGGGGGATACAATGAGCAGTTCTTC. The whole variable domain, filled in from reference TRBV5-1 and TRBJ2-1, reads KAGVTQTPRYLIKTRGQQVTLSCSPISGHRSVSWYQQTPGQGLQFLFEYFSETQRNKGNFPGRFSGRQFSNSRSEMNVSTLELGDSALYLCASSPSGGYNEQFFGPGTRLTVL.

In this sample, this clonotype turned up many times. This chain connects TRBV28 to TRBJ2-1, with 11 bases that match TRBD2. Germline assignment: CDR1 MDHEN and CDR2 SYDVKM. The CDR3 covers 22 residues. Trimming took 1 base from V and 0 from J; bases not matched to a gene: 17. In DNA form, the CDR3 reads TGTGCCAGCAGTTTATCACACGGGGGGTGGACTAGCGGGCCCAGCTCCTACAATGAGCAGTTCTTC. Amino acid sequence: CASSLSHGGWTSGPSSYNEQFF.

Comment on this clonotype: This may be a read error: a much more frequent sequence differs by one nucleotide. This chain connects TRBV6-5 to TRBJ1-2; 9 bases agree with TRBD1. The junction had 5 bases not matched to a gene; V was cut back by 5 bases and J by 4 bases. CDR1 MNHEY and CDR2 SVGAGI come from the germline V gene. This CDR3 is 14 amino acids long. DNA of the CDR3: TGTGCCAGCAGTATCGGACAGGGGATCTATGGCTACACCTTC. Amino acids: CASSIGQGIYGYTF.

This clonotype was recorded many times. This chain joins TRBV7-3 and TRBJ2-1, with D perhaps matching TRBD1 or TRBD2 (5 bases each). This CDR3 is built from 14 residues. Deletions cut 5 bases from V and 6 bases from J, with 14 bases between. The germline gives CDR1 SGHTA, CDR2 FQGTGA. The CDR3 DNA sequence: TGTGCCAGCAGCCTCGGGGCGACTGCCAATGAGCAGTTCTTC. Amino acid sequence: CASSLGATANEQFF.

The J gene is TRBJ2-7, the V gene TRBV11-2; either TRBD1 or TRBD2 may fit D (5 bases each). The CDR3 consists of 16 residues. CDR1 is SGHAT, CDR2 FQNNGV, per germline. The V gene lost 3 bases and the J gene lost 4 bases, with 19 bases spanning the gap. The CDR3 region is CASSFYPGPVSYEQYF. In nucleotides, the CDR3 is TGTGCCAGCAGCTTTTACCCGGGACCCGTTTCATACGAGCAGTACTTC.

This clonotype has a count of ten or more. J is TRBJ1-6 and V is TRBV27, with TRBD1 matching 7 bases. Trimming removed 5 bases from V and 10 bases from J; junction bases left unmatched: 8. The CDR3 totals 14 residues. CDR1 and CDR2 (germline): MNHEY, SMNVEV (reference sequence). For the CDR3, the DNA is TGTGCCAGCAGTCCAACAGGGGTTAGGTCACCCCTCCACTTT. This translates into CASSPTGVRSPLHF.

The V and J genes are TRBV20-1 and TRBJ2-7, with 12 positions matching TRBD2. This CDR3 has 16 residues. CDR1 and CDR2 (germline): DFQATT, SNEGSKA (reference sequence). Losses at the gene ends were 2 bases for V and 0 bases for J; bases not matched to a gene: 5. The CDR3 nucleotides read TGCAGTGCTAGACTAGCGGGGGGGTTAGACTCCTACGAGCAGTACTTC. Amino acid sequence: CSARLAGGLDSYEQYF.

There are many counts of this clonotype. The chain employs TRBV19 and TRBJ1-2; no clear D gene. Between the trimmed V and J ends, which lost 10 bases and 8 bases, there was a span of 5 bases. The germline V gene encodes CDR1 LNHDA and CDR2 SQIVND (reference sequence). The CDR3 has 8 amino acids. CDR3 coding DNA: TGTGCCACCGGAGGCTACACCTTC. Its translation: CATGGYTF.

The CDR3 region has the DNA TGTGCCAGCAGCCCAGGGACTAGCGGGGGAGAGACCCAGTACTTC. Residues: CASSPGTSGGETQYF. V is TRBV11-2 and J is TRBJ2-5; TRBD2 agrees at 14 bases. Germline lookup yields CDR1 SGHAT and CDR2 FQNNGV. CDR3 length equals 15 residues. V gave up 5 bases and J gave up 4 bases; unmatched junction bases: 3.

This clonotype was counted at least ten times. The J gene is TRBJ1-1, the V gene TRBV19; tentatively, D is TRBD1 (5 bases). Trimming took off 3 bases at V and 1 base at J, with 9 bases between the two ends. The CDR3 contains 14 residues. CDR1 LNHDA and CDR2 SQIVND come from the germline V gene (reference sequence). CDR3 nucleotide sequence: TGTGCCAGTAGTATCGGGGCAGGGAACACTGAAGCTTTCTTT. Translating gives CASSIGAGNTEAFF.

This clonotype has a handful of counts. This rearrangement joins TRBV2 to TRBJ1-2, with 7 bases that match TRBD1. The J segment lost 1 base and the V segment lost 6 bases, leaving 8 bases of the junction unmatched. Germline assignment: CDR1 SNHLY and CDR2 FYNNEI. The CDR3 covers 15 residues. The CDR3 region is CASRAGTANNYGYTF. Written as DNA, the CDR3 is TGTGCCAGCAGGGCCGGGACAGCGAATAACTATGGCTACACCTTC.

As to this clonotype: Since a much larger clone is just one base distant, this may be a read error. The chain is built from TRBV7-2 and TRBJ2-7, with D possibly TRBD1 on 5 matching bases. Germline CDR1 SGHTA, CDR2 FQGNSA. CDR3 length: 13 residues. DNA of the CDR3: TGTGCCAGGAGCTTAGACAGAGTCTACGAGCAGTACTTC. Translated, it gives CARSLDRVYEQYF.

As to this clonotype: A far larger clone is one nucleotide away, so this likely arose from a read error. The V and J genes are TRBV6-6 and TRBJ1-4; either TRBD1 or TRBD2 may supply D (6 bases each). The J call may be faulty, since TRBJ2-3 better matches the DNA end. The germline CDR1 and CDR2 sequences are MNHNY and SVGAGI (reference sequence). This CDR3 region has 17 residues. In DNA, the CDR3 is TGTGCCAGCAGTTACATGGGGAGGCAGGGGATCAGAGATACGCAGTATTTT. This encodes CASSYMGRQGIRDTQYF.

For this clonotype: A read error is the likely source, as a far larger clone sits one nucleotide away. The V call is TRBV7-2, the J call TRBJ2-1; the D gene is possibly TRBD2 (6 bases). Germline V CDR1 and CDR2: SGHTA, FQGNSA. This CDR3 has 17 amino acids. The ends were cut back, 2 bases at V and 0 bases at J, with 14 bases in the middle. As DNA, the CDR3 is TGTGCCAGCAGCTTAAAGCGGGCCTTAGGCTCCTACAATGAGCAGTTCTTC. This codes for CASSLKRALGSYNEQFF.

This clonotype was detected only a few times. This chain joins TRBV5-5 and TRBJ2-7; D call uncertain. Germline CDR1 is SGHKS and CDR2 is YYEKEE (reference sequence). The CDR3 is made up of 16 amino acids. V shed 1 base and J shed 0 bases, with 14 bases lying between them. For the CDR3, the DNA is TGTGCCAGCAGCTTGTATCCGGAGTCAAGCTCCTACGAGCAGTACTTC. The encoded protein is CASSLYPESSSYEQYF.

This clonotype was observed at least ten times. The rearrangement links TRBV30 to TRBJ1-1; maybe TRBD1 (6 bases). The CDR3 covers 13 residues. Looked up from germline, CDR1 is GTSNPN and CDR2 is SVGIG (reference sequence). The ends were cut back, 8 bases at V and 3 bases at J, with 16 bases in the middle. The chain's CDR3 is CAVQGGGHTEAFF. CDR3 coding DNA: TGTGCCGTACAGGGAGGTGGTCACACTGAAGCTTTCTTT.

This clonotype showed up many times. The J gene is TRBJ2-7, the V gene TRBV18; a weak D match, TRBD1 (5 bases). The ends were cut back, 0 bases at V and 0 bases at J, with 12 bases in the middle. CDR1 is KGHSH and CDR2 is LQKENI in the germline V gene. The length of the CDR3 is 16 residues. Here the CDR3 reads CASSPPRATLSYEQYF. For the CDR3, the DNA is TGTGCCAGCTCACCACCCAGGGCGACCCTCTCCTACGAGCAGTACTTC.

This clonotype was counted ten times or more. V and J are TRBV5-4 and TRBJ1-1; possibly TRBD1 for D (5 bases). The germline CDR1 and CDR2 sequences are SGHNT and YYREEE (reference sequence). Trimming pared 0 bases from V and 4 bases from J, leaving 10 bases between. This CDR3 region has 14 residues. CDR3 nucleotide sequence: TGTGCCAGCAGCTTGGATGGTGGGGGCACTGAAGCTTTCTTT. It translates to CASSLDGGGTEAFF.

The sample holds many counts of this clonotype. The chain carries TRBV19 and TRBJ2-7; D tentatively reads TRBD1 or TRBD2 (6 bases each). Germline-derived CDR1 and CDR2 are LNHDA and SQIVND (reference sequence). V lost 6 bases and J 7 bases, leaving 16 bases between the germline ends. The CDR3 sequence is 13 residues long. CDR3 nucleotide sequence: TGTGCCAGTAGGCGATCGGGGGCGAGGGAGCAGTACTTC. As protein: CASRRSGAREQYF. Supplemented by reference TRBV19 and TRBJ2-7, the full variable domain reads DGGITQSPKYLFRKEGQNVTLSCEQNLNHDAMYWYRQDPGQGLRLIYYSQIVNDFQKGDIAEGYSVSREKKESFPLTVTSAQKNPTAFYLCASRRSGAREQYFGPGTRLTVT.

In this sample, this clonotype turned up many times. The chain uses TRBV30 and TRBJ2-1; no firm D call. The CDR3 has 14 amino acids. CDR1 is GTSNPN, CDR2 SVGIG, per germline (reference sequence). V gave up 1 base and J gave up 1 base, with 8 bases separating them. The CDR3 nucleotides are TGTGCCTGGAGTGGGACCGTGTCCTACAATGAGCAGTTCTTC. Amino acid sequence: CAWSGTVSYNEQFF.

This clonotype has at least ten counts. This chain uses TRBV12-3 or TRBV12-4 with TRBJ1-2; no definite D call. V was trimmed by 5 bases and J by 6 bases, leaving 19 bases between them. This CDR3 is built from 15 residues. CDR3 DNA sequence: TGTGCCAGCAGTCCCCCCCCTGAGGGAAATCATGGCTACACCTTC. Residues: CASSPPPEGNHGYTF.

A single count supports this clonotype. A read error is possible here, since a much larger clone lies one base away. V gene TRBV6-1 combines with J gene TRBJ2-6, with TRBD1 as a possible D gene (5 bases). The CDR3 runs to 15 residues. Germline values: CDR1 MNHNS, CDR2 SASEGT. CDR3 in amino acids: CASSPTVSGANVLIF. DNA of the CDR3: TGTGCCAGCAGTCCGACGGTCTCTGGGGCCAACGTCCTGATTTTC.

This clonotype was counted many times. A read error may explain this, as a much larger clone is one base away. The rearrangement uses TRBV5-4 and TRBJ2-7; TRBD2 agrees at 9 bases. Germline V gene lookup returns CDR1 SGHNT and CDR2 YYREEE (reference sequence). CDR3 length: 14 residues. The V gene end was trimmed by 1 base and the J gene end by 7 bases; junction bases not matched to a gene: 6. The CDR3 reads CASSLLAGVCEQYF. CDR3 nucleotide sequence: TGTGCCAGCAGCTTGTTAGCGGGAGTGTGTGAGCAGTACTTC.

This clonotype was seen a few times. The chain links TRBV6-4 to TRBJ2-5; D tentatively reads TRBD1 or TRBD2 (5 bases each). Germline V gene lookup returns CDR1 MRHNA and CDR2 SNTAGT. The CDR3 runs 15 residues. V lost 2 bases, J lost 4 bases, and 14 bases lay in between. As DNA, the CDR3 is TGTGCCAGCAGTGACGGACCAGGGAGTCCAGAGACCCAGTACTTC. Amino acids: CASSDGPGSPETQYF.